Sequencing of this T cell receptor beta chain was carried out in a study of long-term antiretroviral therapy in people with HIV. Study context: Sampling started about a decade before the 2015 immediate-ART recommendation.

A v3.0 immunoSEQ assay was performed at survey level. Some clones are missing from TCRdb's copy, which holds only in-frame ones; the method was immunoSEQ multiplex PCR. The table has 25,000 to 35,000 clones, approximately 96% seen once; the top ten hold roughly 2.3%. With 8 bases clipped from V and 6 bases from J, the junction kept 13 bases outside the gene matches. This CDR3 has 15 residues. Germline loops: CDR1 MNHEY, CDR2 SVGAGI. Study-wide points: Clones expanded before ART dominated the repertoire at all time points.

A word on this clone: Its cognate antigen is unknown.

J is TRBJ2-1 and V is TRBV6-5; 7 bases are a match to TRBD2. The sample was unsorted PBMCs, taken 6.5 to 6.9 years after starting antiretroviral therapy. The TCR sequence derives from a man aged 30-40 years with HIV. CDR3: CASRTVGGPLNEQFF. In DNA, the CDR3 is TGTGCCAGCCGGACGGTGGGAGGGCCTCTCAATGAGCAGTTCTTC.